This TCR beta chain stems from a study of blood T cell repertoires in COVID-19. Study background: The samples span acute and convalescent COVID-19 from the United States, Italy and Spain.

The CDR3 contains 14 residues. Germline assignment: CDR1 MNHEY and CDR2 SVGEGT. V was shortened by 0 bases and J by 7 bases, with 9 bases between the two germline ends. Assay used: immunoSEQ multiplex PCR; TCRdb lists only in-frame clones, some missing. There are about 150,000 clones in the sample; about four fifths occur only once, and roughly 14% lies in the top ten. This chain links TRBV6-2 or TRBV6-3 with TRBJ2-2; tentatively, D is TRBD2 (5 bases). The sequence was obtained from a man younger than 30 with active or convalescent COVID-19. The sample comprised peripheral blood. As DNA, the CDR3 is TGTGCCAGCAGTTACTCTAAAACTAGCGGGGAGCTGTTTTTT. Residues: CASSYSKTSGELFF.